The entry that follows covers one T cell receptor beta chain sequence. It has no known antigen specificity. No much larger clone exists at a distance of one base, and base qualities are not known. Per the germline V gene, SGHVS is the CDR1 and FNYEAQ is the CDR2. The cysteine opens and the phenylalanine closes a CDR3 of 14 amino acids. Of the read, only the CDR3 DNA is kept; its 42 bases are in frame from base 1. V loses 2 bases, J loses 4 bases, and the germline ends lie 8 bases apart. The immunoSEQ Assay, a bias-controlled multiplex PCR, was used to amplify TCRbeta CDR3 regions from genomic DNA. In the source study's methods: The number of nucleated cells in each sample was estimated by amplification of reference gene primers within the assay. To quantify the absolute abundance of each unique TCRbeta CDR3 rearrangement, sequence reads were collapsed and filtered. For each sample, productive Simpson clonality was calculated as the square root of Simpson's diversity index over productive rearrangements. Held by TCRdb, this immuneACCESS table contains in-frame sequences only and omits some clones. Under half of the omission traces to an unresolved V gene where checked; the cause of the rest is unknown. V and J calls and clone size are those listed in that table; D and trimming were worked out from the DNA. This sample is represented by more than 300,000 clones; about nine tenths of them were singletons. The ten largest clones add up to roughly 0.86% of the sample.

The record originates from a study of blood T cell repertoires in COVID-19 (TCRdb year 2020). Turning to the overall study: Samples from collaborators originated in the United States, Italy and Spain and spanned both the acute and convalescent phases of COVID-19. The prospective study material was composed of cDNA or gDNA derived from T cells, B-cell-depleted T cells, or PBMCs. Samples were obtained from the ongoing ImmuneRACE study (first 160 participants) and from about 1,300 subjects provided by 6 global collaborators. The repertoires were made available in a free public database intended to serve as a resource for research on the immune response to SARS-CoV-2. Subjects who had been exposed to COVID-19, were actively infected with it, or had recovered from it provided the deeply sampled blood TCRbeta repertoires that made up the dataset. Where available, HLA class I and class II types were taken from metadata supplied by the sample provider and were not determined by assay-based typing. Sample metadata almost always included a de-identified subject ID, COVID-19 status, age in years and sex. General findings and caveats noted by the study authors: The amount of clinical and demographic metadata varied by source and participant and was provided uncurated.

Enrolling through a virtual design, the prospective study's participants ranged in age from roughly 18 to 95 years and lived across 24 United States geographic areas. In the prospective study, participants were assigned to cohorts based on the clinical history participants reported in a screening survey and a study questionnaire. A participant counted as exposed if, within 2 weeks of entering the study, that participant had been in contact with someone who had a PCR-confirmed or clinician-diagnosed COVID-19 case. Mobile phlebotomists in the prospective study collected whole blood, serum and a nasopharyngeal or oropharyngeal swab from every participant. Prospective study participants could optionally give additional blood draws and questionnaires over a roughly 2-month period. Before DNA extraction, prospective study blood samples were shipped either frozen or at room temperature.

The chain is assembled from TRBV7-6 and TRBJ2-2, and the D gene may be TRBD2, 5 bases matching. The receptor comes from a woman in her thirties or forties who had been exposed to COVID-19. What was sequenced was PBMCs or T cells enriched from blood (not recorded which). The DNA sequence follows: TGTGCCAGCAGCTTAAGGGCGGGCACCGGGGAGCTGTTTTTT. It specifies CASSLRAGTGELFF.